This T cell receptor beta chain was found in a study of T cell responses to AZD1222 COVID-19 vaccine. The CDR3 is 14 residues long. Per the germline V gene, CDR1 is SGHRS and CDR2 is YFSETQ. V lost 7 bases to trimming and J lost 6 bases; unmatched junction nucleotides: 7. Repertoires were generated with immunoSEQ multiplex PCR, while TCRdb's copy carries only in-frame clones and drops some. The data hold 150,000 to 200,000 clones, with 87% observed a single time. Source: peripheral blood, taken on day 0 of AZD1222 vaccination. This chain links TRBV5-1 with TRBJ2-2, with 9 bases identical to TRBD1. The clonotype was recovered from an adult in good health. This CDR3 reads CASFVTGGPGELFF. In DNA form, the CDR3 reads TGCGCCAGCTTTGTTACAGGGGGCCCCGGGGAGCTGTTTTTT. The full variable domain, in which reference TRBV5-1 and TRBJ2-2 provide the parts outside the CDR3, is KAGVTQTPRYLIKTRGQQVTLSCSPISGHRSVSWYQQTPGQGLQFLFEYFSETQRNKGNFPGRFSGRQFSNSRSEMNVSTLELGDSALYLCASFVTGGPGELFFGEGSRLTVL.